There are a few counts of the clone carrying this TCR beta chain. Its matching antigen is unknown. TCRdb recomputed calls from the reads with MiXCR, one row per CDR3 protein. This sample yields hundreds of thousands of distinct CDR3 sequences, of which roughly 33% are seen a single time; about 20% belongs to the top ten. The data were obtained in a study of T cell repertoires in cytomegalovirus infection. Study context: Both recently identified HLA-C-restricted and well-studied HLA-B-restricted CMV epitopes were used in the study. Public signatures in TCR beta pointed to CMV infection and matching HLA type. General study points: There were HLA-C-restricted CMV-specific TCR beta clonotypes dominating the ex vivo response. There were carriers of CMV plus the relevant HLA, and cumulative public TCR beta family frequency identified them.

V was shortened by 6 bases and J by 3 bases, with 8 bases between the two germline ends. This CDR3 contains 12 residues. V usage is TRBV12-3 or TRBV12-4 and J usage is TRBJ2-5; D unclear. Specimen: cultured PBMCs, collected from culture after CMV antigen stimulation. The receptor comes from a human donor in good health (CMV status not recorded). Some clones in this sample may be carry-over from other donors' samples. In DNA form, the CDR3 reads TGTGCCAGCAGCCGCCGGAAAGAGACCCAGTACTTC. Protein sequence: CASSRRKETQYF.